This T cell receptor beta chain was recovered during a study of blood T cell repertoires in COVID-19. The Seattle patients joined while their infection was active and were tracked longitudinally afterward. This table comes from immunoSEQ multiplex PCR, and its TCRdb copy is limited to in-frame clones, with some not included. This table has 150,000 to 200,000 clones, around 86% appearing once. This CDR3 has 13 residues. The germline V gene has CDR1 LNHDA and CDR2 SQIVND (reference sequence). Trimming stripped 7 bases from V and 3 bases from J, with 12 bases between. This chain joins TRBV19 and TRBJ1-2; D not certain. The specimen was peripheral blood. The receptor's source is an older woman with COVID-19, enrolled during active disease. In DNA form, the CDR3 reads TGTGCCAGTAAACTAGGGCGGGACTATGGCTACACCTTC. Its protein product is CASKLGRDYGYTF.